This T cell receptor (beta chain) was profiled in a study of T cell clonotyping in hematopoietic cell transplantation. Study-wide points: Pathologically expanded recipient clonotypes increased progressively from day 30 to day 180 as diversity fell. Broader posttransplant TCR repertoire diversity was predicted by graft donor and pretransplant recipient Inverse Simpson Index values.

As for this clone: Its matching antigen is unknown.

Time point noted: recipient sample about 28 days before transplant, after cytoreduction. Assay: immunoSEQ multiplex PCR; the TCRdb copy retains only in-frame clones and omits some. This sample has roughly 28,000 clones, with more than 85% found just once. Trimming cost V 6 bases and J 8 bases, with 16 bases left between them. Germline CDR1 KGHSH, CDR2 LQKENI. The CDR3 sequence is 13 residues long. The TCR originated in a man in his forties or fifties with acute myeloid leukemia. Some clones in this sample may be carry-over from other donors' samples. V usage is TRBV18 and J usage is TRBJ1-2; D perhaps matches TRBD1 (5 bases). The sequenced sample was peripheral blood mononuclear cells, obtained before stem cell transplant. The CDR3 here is CASSPGLGEGYTF. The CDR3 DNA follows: TGTGCCAGCTCCCCTGGTCTGGGGGAAGGCTACACCTTC.